These 29 T cell receptor beta chains were sequenced from one sample in a study of shared clonotypes between healthy human individuals. The repertoire was sequenced with immunoSEQ multiplex PCR; TCRdb's copy has only in-frame clones and lacks some. This table holds about 2 million clones, 85% to 95% found once. Sample: naive CD4+ T cells sorted from blood. Specified subset: CD45RA+ positively selected. The receptors here all came from a man aged 18 to 29 in good health.

A few counts support this clone. For the CDR3, the DNA is TGTGCCAGCAGCTTGCTCCACGAGCAGTACTTC. Translating it yields CASSLLHEQYF. J is TRBJ2-7 and V is TRBV5-6; D gene uncertain. Deletions cut 1 base from V and 5 bases from J, with 4 bases between. In germline, CDR1 is SGHDT, CDR2 YYEEEE. The CDR3 is 11 amino acids.

The rearrangement joins TRBV19 to TRBJ1-5, with 7 bases matching TRBD1. V lost 10 bases, J lost 3 bases, and 18 bases stayed unmatched. This CDR3 has 17 amino acids. Germline V gives CDR1 LNHDA, CDR2 SQIVND (reference sequence). This CDR3 reads CAIQGDSHPPFNQPQHF. The CDR3 region has the DNA TGTGCCATTCAAGGGGACAGTCACCCTCCCTTCAATCAGCCCCAGCATTTT.

The V and J genes are TRBV7-2 and TRBJ1-6, with TRBD1 matching 7 bases. Germline V lookup: CDR1 SGHTA, CDR2 FQGNSA. This CDR3 is 16 amino acids long. The ends lost 4 bases at V and 7 bases at J; junction bases unmatched: 10. CDR3 sequence: CASSSRQGQLNSPLHF. The CDR3 region has the DNA TGTGCCAGCAGCTCGAGGCAGGGACAGCTAAATTCACCCCTCCACTTT.

The rearrangement joins TRBV6-6 to TRBJ1-2, with a tentative D call TRBD1 (5 bases). Trimming stripped 2 bases from V and 4 bases from J, with 8 bases between. Germline CDR1 MNHNY, CDR2 SVGAGI (reference sequence). CDR3 length equals 13 residues. The CDR3 loop reads CASSYETAYGYTF. CDR3 DNA: TGTGCCAGCAGTTACGAGACAGCCTATGGCTACACCTTC.

This chain links TRBV5-1 with TRBJ2-7; D remains ambiguous. The germline V and J ends were trimmed by 3 bases and 2 bases, with 12 bases remaining between them. The CDR3 is made up of 14 amino acids. Per the germline V gene, CDR1 is SGHRS and CDR2 is YFSETQ. Here the CDR3 DNA reads TGCGCCAGCAGCTCCAGCCCCGGACCCTACGAGCAGTACTTC. It encodes CASSSSPGPYEQYF.

The rearrangement uses TRBV18 and TRBJ1-2; TRBD1 matches 8 bases. The germline V gene encodes CDR1 KGHSH and CDR2 LQKENI. The CDR3 loop spans 13 amino acids. V dropped 3 bases and J dropped 7; count of bases not matched to a gene: 4. The CDR3 protein is CASSPPTGVGYTF. The CDR3, as DNA: TGTGCCAGCTCACCGCCGACAGGGGTTGGCTACACCTTC.

The CDR3: CASSQQGLSGHPTLSSYNEQFF. The CDR3 bases are TGCGCCAGCAGTCAGCAGGGTTTATCGGGACATCCCACCTTGAGCTCCTACAATGAGCAGTTCTTC. The chain links TRBV23-1 to TRBJ2-1; D is perhaps TRBD1 (6 bases). Being an ORF, TRBV23-1 has a function that is uncertain. Trimming stripped 3 bases from V and 0 bases from J, with 30 bases between. The CDR3 is 22 amino acids.

Of note for this clone: Other nucleotide sequences from this sample produce the same CDR3. This chain uses TRBV5-1 with TRBJ1-2; 7 bases fit TRBD1. The V segment lost 4 bases and the J segment 6 bases; nucleotides outside the gene matches: 3. From germline, CDR1 is SGHRS and CDR2 YFSETQ. The CDR3 covers 12 residues. The CDR3 nucleotides read TGCGCCAGCAGCCCCGACAGGGATGGCTACACCTTC. Translation gives CASSPDRDGYTF.

The chain couples TRBV13 to TRBJ1-1; D is ambiguous. With 5 bases removed from V and 0 bases from J, the gap between germline ends came to 13 bases. Germline V lookup: CDR1 PRHDT, CDR2 FYEKMQ (reference sequence). The CDR3 has 15 amino acids. CDR3 sequence reads: CASSRTPDLNTEAFF. In DNA, the CDR3 is TGTGCCAGCAGCCGCACACCGGACCTGAACACTGAAGCTTTCTTT. Full variable domain (missing parts from reference TRBV13 and TRBJ1-1): AAGVIQSPRHLIKEKRETATLKCYPIPRHDTVYWYQQGPGQDPQFLISFYEKMQSDKGSIPDRFSAQQFSDYHSELNMSSLELGDSALYFCASSRTPDLNTEAFFGQGTRLTVV.

This chain connects TRBV5-4 to TRBJ1-2, with D perhaps matching TRBD1 (5 bases). The CDR3 is 12 residues long. Between the trimmed V and J ends, which lost 5 bases and 1 base, there was a span of 6 bases. Germline loops: CDR1 SGHNT, CDR2 YYREEE (reference sequence). CDR3: CASSDSNYGYTF. CDR3 sequence (DNA): TGTGCCAGCAGTGACAGTAACTATGGCTACACCTTC.

As to this clone: This CDR3 is also generated by other DNA sequences in the sample. The chain employs TRBV25-1 and TRBJ2-7, with D perhaps matching TRBD2 (5 bases). This CDR3 region has 13 residues. V lost 3 bases, J lost 4 bases, and 10 bases lay in between. Germline loops: CDR1 MGHDK, CDR2 SYGVNS. The CDR3 spells CASSESGGYEQYF. The CDR3, as DNA: TGTGCCAGCAGTGAGAGCGGAGGTTACGAGCAGTACTTC.

This rearrangement joins TRBV27 to TRBJ1-5; D is uncertain. Trimming took 2 bases from V and 3 from J, leaving 8 bases between them. This CDR3 region has 14 residues. The germline CDR1 and CDR2 sequences are MNHEY and SMNVEV (reference sequence). CDR3 region: CASSLRHYNQPQHF. For the CDR3, the DNA is TGTGCCAGCAGTTTAAGGCATTACAATCAGCCCCAGCATTTT.

This rearrangement joins TRBV7-6 to TRBJ2-7; no reliable D call. Trimming took 0 bases from V and 0 from J, leaving 9 bases between them. CDR3 length: 15 residues. Germline CDR1 is SGHVS and CDR2 is FNYEAQ. The DNA for the CDR3 is TGTGCCAGCAGCTTAGCTCCCGGCAGCTCCTACGAGCAGTACTTC. Its protein product is CASSLAPGSSYEQYF.

This clone showed up just once. The chain carries TRBV10-3 and TRBJ2-5; 9 positions agree with TRBD2. Germline loops: CDR1 ENHRY, CDR2 SYGVKD. The CDR3 consists of 15 residues. The ends lost 0 bases at V and 5 bases at J; junction bases unmatched: 4. The CDR3 loop reads CAISESVSGGETQYF. The DNA of the CDR3 is TGTGCCATCAGTGAGTCGGTTAGCGGGGGCGAGACCCAGTACTTC.

V is TRBV2 and J is TRBJ2-2; 9 nucleotides align to TRBD2. The ends lost 5 bases at V and 4 bases at J; junction bases unmatched: 2. This CDR3 spans 14 amino acids. Per the germline V gene, CDR1 is SNHLY and CDR2 is FYNNEI. DNA for the CDR3: TGTGCCAGCAGTAAGCGGGAGGTCACCGGGGAGCTGTTTTTT. This codes for CASSKREVTGELFF.

CDR3 sequence (DNA): TGTGCCAGTAGTATTTCCCAGGGTGAAAGCTACGAGCAGTACTTC. Its protein product is CASSISQGESYEQYF. The rearrangement joins TRBV19 to TRBJ2-7; TRBD1 is a possible D gene (5 bases). Germline V gene lookup returns CDR1 LNHDA and CDR2 SQIVND (reference sequence). The V gene lost 3 bases and the J gene lost 3 bases, with 15 bases spanning the gap. The CDR3 extends over 15 amino acids.

V gene TRBV7-2 combines with J gene TRBJ2-7; perhaps TRBD2 as D (7 bases). The CDR3 spans 15 residues. The germline V and J ends were trimmed by 5 bases and 5 bases, with 19 bases remaining between them. Germline lookup yields CDR1 SGHTA and CDR2 FQGNSA. CDR3 residues: CASSAQEAGHHEQYF. CDR3 nucleotide sequence: TGTGCCAGCAGCGCCCAAGAAGCGGGACACCACGAGCAGTACTTC.

The chain couples TRBV9 to TRBJ2-4; D possibly corresponds to TRBD1 (6 bases). With 3 bases removed from V and 8 bases from J, the gap between germline ends came to 9 bases. In germline, CDR1 is SGDLS, CDR2 YYNGEE. The CDR3 runs 12 residues. The CDR3 reads CASSGDTDIQYF. In DNA, the CDR3 is TGTGCCAGCAGCGGGGACACTGACATTCAGTACTTC.

The chain is built from TRBV18 and TRBJ2-2; 9 nucleotides align to TRBD1. V dropped 1 base and J dropped 6; count of bases not matched to a gene: 3. This CDR3 contains 15 residues. Germline CDR1 is KGHSH and CDR2 is LQKENI. The CDR3 coding sequence is TGTGCCAGCTCACCACAGGGGACAGGGCCCGGGGAGCTGTTTTTT. Translation: CASSPQGTGPGELFF. Looking up the rest from reference TRBV18 and TRBJ2-2 gives the full variable domain: NAGVMQNPRHLVRRRGQEARLRCSPMKGHSHVYWYRQLPEEGLKFMVYLQKENIIDESGMPKERFSAEFPKEGPSILRIQQVVRGDSAAYFCASSPQGTGPGELFFGEGSRLTVL.

Turning to this clone: Distinct nucleotide sequences in the sample also encode this CDR3. The chain combines TRBV5-1 with TRBJ1-5; D remains ambiguous. The CDR3 runs to 14 residues. CDR1 and CDR2 (germline): SGHRS, YFSETQ. Trimming removed 0 bases from V and 4 bases from J, with 8 bases in between. CDR3 nucleotides: TGCGCCAGCAGCTTGGATGGTACTAATCAGCCCCAGCATTTT. The encoded protein is CASSLDGTNQPQHF.

This clone was observed a single time. The V and J genes are TRBV11-2 and TRBJ2-7, with TRBD2 matching over 9 bases. Germline CDR1 and CDR2: SGHAT and FQNNGV. V lost 4 bases and J lost 7; bases outside the gene matches: 11. The CDR3 length is 15 residues. The CDR3 loop reads CASSSTGTSNLEQYF. The CDR3 DNA follows: TGTGCCAGCAGCTCGACCGGGACTAGCAATTTGGAGCAGTACTTC.

As regards this clone: This same CDR3 is encoded by further DNA sequences in the sample. The chain uses TRBV6-5 and TRBJ2-2; no firm D call. The CDR3 covers 12 residues. CDR1 is MNHEY, CDR2 SVGAGI, per germline. Trimming cost V 5 bases and J 3 bases, with 4 bases left between them. The CDR3 DNA reads as TGTGCCAGCAGTAGGGACACCGGGGAGCTGTTTTTT. Protein product: CASSRDTGELFF.

The chain carries TRBV29-1 and TRBJ1-1; no definite D call. The CDR3 covers 12 residues. Trimming shortened V by 7 bases and J by 0 bases, and 9 bases separated the two germline ends. CDR1 is SQVTM, CDR2 ANQGSEA, per germline. CDR3 in DNA: TGCAGCGGAACCCAGATGAACACTGAAGCTTTCTTT. Its protein product is CSGTQMNTEAFF.

The chain recombines TRBV18 with TRBJ2-7; TRBD1 matches 11 bases. Trimming cost V 0 bases and J 5 bases; bases outside gene matches: 6. The germline V gene encodes CDR1 KGHSH and CDR2 LQKENI. The CDR3 is 16 residues long. CDR3 nucleotide sequence: TGTGCCAGCTCACCACCGCTTGGGACAGGGGGGGACGAGCAGTACTTC. As protein: CASSPPLGTGGDEQYF. The entire variable domain, with the rest obtained from reference TRBV18 and TRBJ2-7, is as follows: NAGVMQNPRHLVRRRGQEARLRCSPMKGHSHVYWYRQLPEEGLKFMVYLQKENIIDESGMPKERFSAEFPKEGPSILRIQQVVRGDSAAYFCASSPPLGTGGDEQYFGPGTRLTVT.

Remarks on this clone: Other DNA variants within this sample encode the same CDR3. The chain uses TRBV19 and TRBJ1-2, with 9 bases fitting TRBD1. V lost 5 bases, J lost 6 bases, and 4 bases stayed unmatched. The V gene's germline CDR1 is LNHDA and CDR2 SQIVND (reference sequence). CDR3 length: 13 amino acids. The CDR3 spells CASSLGTGNGYTF. In nucleotides, the CDR3 is TGTGCCAGTAGTCTAGGGACAGGGAATGGCTACACCTTC.

This rearrangement joins TRBV12-2 to TRBJ1-5; whether TRBD1, the table's D call, matches the DNA was not checked. TRBV12-2 is an annotated pseudogene. The CDR3 spans 17 residues. DNA of the CDR3: TGTGCAAGTCGCTCTTCGGACAGGGCCCATGGGAATCAGCCCCAGCATTTT. Its translation: CASRSSDRAHGNQPQHF.

The chain couples TRBV2 to TRBJ2-7, with 7 bases matching TRBD1. The V and J ends lost 6 bases and 6 bases, in that order; junction bases with no gene match: 2. CDR1 and CDR2 (germline): SNHLY, FYNNEI. This CDR3 comprises 11 residues. This chain's CDR3 is CASRNRGEQYF. The CDR3, as DNA: TGTGCCAGCAGAAACAGGGGCGAGCAGTACTTC. The whole variable domain, remainder taken from reference TRBV2 and TRBJ2-7, is EPEVTQTPSHQVTQMGQEVILRCVPISNHLYFYWYRQILGQKVEFLVSFYNNEISEKSEIFDDQFSVERPDGSNFTLKIRSTKLEDSAMYFCASRNRGEQYFGPGTRLTVT.

V is TRBV6-4 and J is TRBJ2-5; D call uncertain. Germline-derived CDR1 and CDR2 are MRHNA and SNTAGT. With 3 bases removed from V and 3 bases from J, the gap between germline ends came to 14 bases. This CDR3 has 15 residues. This chain's CDR3 is CASSETIGRKETQYF. CDR3 bases: TGTGCCAGCAGTGAAACTATCGGGCGAAAAGAGACCCAGTACTTC.

This chain uses TRBV2 with TRBJ2-7; no clear D. Germline loops: CDR1 SNHLY, CDR2 FYNNEI. Trimming pared 3 bases from V and 1 base from J, leaving 13 bases between. This CDR3 has 15 residues. In DNA, the CDR3 is TGTGCCAGCAGTGATGAGACACCGAAATCCTACGAGCAGTACTTC. Its translation is CASSDETPKSYEQYF.